Each of the 14 T cell receptor beta chains below was sequenced from the same sample in a study of graft-versus-host responses after intestinal transplantation. Produced via immunoSEQ multiplex PCR; TCRdb's table is partial and in-frame only. The sample has about 100,000 clones; more than 75% are singletons. Their recognized antigens are unknown. The specimen comprised unstimulated CD4+ T cells sorted from spleen or lymph node cells, sampled before transplant. Receptor source: a human donor who was the organ donor for an intestinal transplant.

The chain is built from TRBV6-1 and TRBJ2-1; D uncertain. CDR3 length: 9 amino acids. Germline assignment: CDR1 MNHNS and CDR2 SASEGT. Trimming left V 3 bases short and J 12 bases short, with 3 bases between. The CDR3 DNA reads TGTGCCAGCAGTGAGGTGCAGTTCTTC. Its protein product is CASSEVQFF.

This chain uses TRBV6-5 with TRBJ1-2, with D tentatively TRBD1 (5 bases). There are 14 residues in the CDR3. Germline lookup yields CDR1 MNHEY and CDR2 SVGAGI. The V and J ends lost 2 bases and 4 bases respectively, with 11 bases between them. The DNA of the CDR3 is TGTGCCAGCAGTTACGGGCAGAGGGGCTATGGCTACACCTTC. Protein product: CASSYGQRGYGYTF.

In this sample, this clone turned up a few times. This sequence joins TRBV19 and TRBJ1-4; D is possibly TRBD1 (6 bases). This CDR3 has 15 residues. Looked up from germline, CDR1 is LNHDA and CDR2 is SQIVND (reference sequence). V gave up 5 bases and J gave up 7 bases, with 17 bases separating them. As DNA, the CDR3 is TGTGCCAGTAGTGCCGTGGACAGAGCAACTGAAAAACTGTTTTTT. Translating gives CASSAVDRATEKLFF. The variable domain in full, completed from reference TRBV19 and TRBJ1-4, reads DGGITQSPKYLFRKEGQNVTLSCEQNLNHDAMYWYRQDPGQGLRLIYYSQIVNDFQKGDIAEGYSVSREKKESFPLTVTSAQKNPTAFYLCASSAVDRATEKLFFGSGTQLSVL.

The CDR3 bases are TGCGCCAGCAGCCGCCCCGTGGCGGGGCGCTACGAGCAGTACTTC. This encodes CASSRPVAGRYEQYF. The rearrangement uses TRBV5-1 and TRBJ2-7; weak D call: TRBD2 (6 bases). Germline V lookup: CDR1 SGHRS, CDR2 YFSETQ. V lost 4 bases and J lost 3, with 17 bases in between. This CDR3 spans 15 amino acids.

V usage is TRBV30 and J usage is TRBJ2-1; tentative D call: TRBD2 (5 bases). CDR1 and CDR2 from the germline V gene are GTSNPN and SVGIG (reference sequence). CDR3 length: 15 residues. Trimming pared 0 bases from V and 2 bases from J, leaving 11 bases between. Written as DNA, the CDR3 is TGTGCCTGGAGTGTTCTAAGCGGCCCCTACAATGAGCAGTTCTTC. This encodes CAWSVLSGPYNEQFF. Variable domain in full (rest from reference TRBV30 and TRBJ2-1): SQTIHQWPATLVQPVGSPLSLECTVEGTSNPNLYWYRQAAGRGLQLLFYSVGIGQISSEVPQNLSASRPQDRQFILSSKKLLLSDSGFYLCAWSVLSGPYNEQFFGPGTRLTVL.

This chain connects TRBV30 to TRBJ1-4; tentative D call: TRBD1 (5 bases). The CDR3 is made up of 15 amino acids. CDR1 and CDR2 (germline): GTSNPN, SVGIG (reference sequence). V dropped 5 bases and J dropped 0 bases, with 13 bases sitting between them. The CDR3 DNA reads TGTGCCTGGGGCAGGGTCACCACAACTAATGAAAAACTGTTTTTT. Translated: CAWGRVTTTNEKLFF.

The rearrangement links TRBV30 to TRBJ1-2, with D hard to call. Germline V gene sequence: CDR1 GTSNPN, CDR2 SVGIG (reference sequence). V was trimmed by 0 bases and J by 11 bases, leaving 16 bases between them. This CDR3 is built from 13 residues. The CDR3 loop reads CAWSVGVGPWYTF. The CDR3 DNA sequence: TGTGCCTGGAGTGTGGGCGTCGGGCCTTGGTACACCTTC.

This clone is a singleton in its sample. CDR3 DNA: TGTGCCAGCAGCACCGGACAGGGAGGGGCAGATACGCAGTATTTT. Its protein product is CASSTGQGGADTQYF. The chain joins TRBV11-3 to TRBJ2-3; tentative D call: TRBD1 (8 bases). This CDR3 spans 15 amino acids. Germline CDR1 reads SGHNT; CDR2 reads YENEEA. V lost 5 bases to trimming and J lost 4 bases, with 16 bases between them.

The J gene is TRBJ2-3, the V gene TRBV5-1; TRBD2 matches at 8 bases. The CDR3 totals 15 residues. The germline CDR1 and CDR2 sequences are SGHRS and YFSETQ. The V segment lost 6 bases and the J segment 1 base; nucleotides outside the gene matches: 7. The CDR3 region has the DNA TGCGCCAGCACGGGGGATAGCGGGGGCACAGATACGCAGTATTTT. Translated, it gives CASTGDSGGTDTQYF.

The chain is built from TRBV7-2 and TRBJ1-2; no reliable D call. Trimming took 3 bases from V and 0 from J, leaving 8 bases between them. This CDR3 contains 14 residues. Germline CDR1 reads SGHTA; CDR2 reads FQGNSA. CDR3 sequence: CASSFLDSNYGYTF. CDR3 DNA sequence: TGTGCCAGCAGCTTTCTCGACTCTAACTATGGCTACACCTTC.

The gene calls are TRBV5-6 and TRBJ1-2, with 8 bases fitting TRBD1. Unmatched junction bases numbered 11, after V lost 5 bases and J lost 5 bases. This CDR3 is 15 amino acids long. Germline-derived CDR1 and CDR2 are SGHDT and YYEEEE. The DNA of the CDR3 is TGTGCCAGCAGTCTTCCAGACAGGGGATTGTATGGCTACACCTTC. As protein: CASSLPDRGLYGYTF.

The chain is built from TRBV28 and TRBJ1-2, with D hard to call. The CDR3 is 16 amino acids. Germline-derived CDR1 and CDR2 are MDHEN and SYDVKM. V dropped 2 bases and J dropped 3 bases, with 16 bases sitting between them. The DNA for the CDR3 is TGTGCCAGCAGTTTAATGTCCCCCTTGGGCCACTATGGCTACACCTTC. This sequence encodes CASSLMSPLGHYGYTF.

The V and J genes are TRBV6-1 and TRBJ1-5, with D unresolved. Germline V gene data show CDR1 as MNHNS and CDR2 as SASEGT. The CDR3 loop spans 13 amino acids. With 7 bases removed from V and 4 bases from J, the gap between germline ends came to 11 bases. CDR3 nucleotide sequence: TGTGCCAGCACCCAAGTCCAGAATCAGCCCCAGCATTTT. This sequence encodes CASTQVQNQPQHF.

The V call is TRBV7-6, the J call TRBJ2-5; 8 bases line up with TRBD1. The V segment lost 3 bases and the J segment 7 bases; nucleotides outside the gene matches: 10. Per the germline V gene, CDR1 is SGHVS and CDR2 is FNYEAQ. The CDR3 extends over 15 amino acids. The CDR3 sequence is CASSLQGAYAGTQYF. CDR3 coding DNA: TGTGCCAGCAGCTTGCAGGGGGCGTACGCAGGGACCCAGTACTTC.